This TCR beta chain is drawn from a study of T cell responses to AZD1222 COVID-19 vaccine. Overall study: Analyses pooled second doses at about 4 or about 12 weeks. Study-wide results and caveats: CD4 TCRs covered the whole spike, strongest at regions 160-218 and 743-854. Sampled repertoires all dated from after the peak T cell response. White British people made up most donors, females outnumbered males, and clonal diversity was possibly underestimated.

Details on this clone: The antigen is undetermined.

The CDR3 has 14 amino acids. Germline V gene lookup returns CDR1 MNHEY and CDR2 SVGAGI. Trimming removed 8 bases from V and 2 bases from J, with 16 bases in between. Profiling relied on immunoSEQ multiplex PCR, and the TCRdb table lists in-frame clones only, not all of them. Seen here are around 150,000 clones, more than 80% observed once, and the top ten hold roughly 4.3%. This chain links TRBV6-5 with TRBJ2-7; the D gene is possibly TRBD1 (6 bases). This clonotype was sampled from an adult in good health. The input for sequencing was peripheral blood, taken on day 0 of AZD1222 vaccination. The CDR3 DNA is TGTGCCAGCCGTCTAGTCCAGGGGACCTACGAGCAGTACTTC. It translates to CASRLVQGTYEQYF.